The 29 T cell receptor beta chains in this list originate from one sample, sequenced in a study of blood T cells in healthy people across ages. Through a sample-barcoded 5' primer and a J-beta primer mix, a second PCR was run for roughly 6 to 11 cycles. TCRdb passed the 5' RACE reads through MiXCR, listing each CDR3 protein once. The repertoire holds over 600,000 distinct CDR3 sequences, with about 43% as singletons. The sequenced sample consisted of blood. Receptor source: an older man in good health.

The chain uses TRBV3-1 and TRBJ2-7, with D unresolved. Germline V gene lookup returns CDR1 LGHDT and CDR2 YNNKEL (reference sequence). The germline V and J ends were trimmed by 4 bases and 3 bases, with 16 bases remaining between them. This CDR3 has 15 amino acids. The CDR3 loop reads CASSPWATENYEQYF. The CDR3 bases are TGTGCCAGCAGCCCTTGGGCCACAGAAAACTACGAGCAGTACTTC.

The chain has TRBV5-6 and TRBJ2-7; 8 bases are a match to TRBD2. After removal of 4 bases from V and 5 bases from J, the junction contained 11 bases not matched to a gene. This CDR3 region has 15 residues. CDR1 is SGHDT, CDR2 YYEEEE, per germline. CDR3 coding DNA: TGTGCCAGCAGCCCCTCTCTCGGGACTAGGGACGAGCAGTACTTC. This sequence encodes CASSPSLGTRDEQYF. Full variable domain (missing parts from reference TRBV5-6 and TRBJ2-7): DAGVTQSPTHLIKTRGQQVTLRCSPKSGHDTVSWYQQALGQGPQFIFQYYEEEERQRGNFPDRFSGHQFPNYSSELNVNALLLGDSALYLCASSPSLGTRDEQYFGPGTRLTVT.

This rearrangement joins TRBV20-1 to TRBJ2-5; TRBD2 is a possible D gene (5 bases). The J call may be wrong; the DNA end is better matched by TRBJ2-7. Germline V gene sequence: CDR1 DFQATT, CDR2 SNEGSKA (reference sequence). CDR3 length: 18 residues. CDR3 sequence (DNA): TGCAGTGCTAGAGATGTGGTGGCTGAGGGCCGACTCGCAAGCGAGCAGTACTTC. This codes for CSARDVVAEGRLASEQYF.

This clonotype turned up a few times. CDR3 nucleotides: TGCAGCCCAACAACGGGAGGGCCCTACGAGCAGTACTTC. Protein: CSPTTGGPYEQYF. V is TRBV20-1 and J is TRBJ2-7, with 8 positions matching TRBD2. The length of the CDR3 is 13 residues. Germline CDR1 and CDR2: DFQATT and SNEGSKA (reference sequence).

The genes are TRBV6-1 and TRBJ1-5, with 7 bases that match TRBD1. Germline-derived CDR1 and CDR2 are MNHNS and SASEGT. V lost 6 bases to trimming and J lost 4 bases; unmatched junction nucleotides: 9. There are 15 residues in the CDR3. Here the CDR3 reads CASRLDRAPNQPQHF. The DNA for the CDR3 is TGTGCCAGCAGGCTTGACAGGGCCCCAAATCAGCCCCAGCATTTT.

V is TRBV6-2 or TRBV6-3 and J is TRBJ2-5; D is undetermined. The ends were cut back, 9 bases at V and 2 bases at J, with 16 bases in the middle. Germline-derived CDR1 and CDR2 are MNHEY and SVGEGT. The CDR3 consists of 14 residues. The CDR3 is CASIKGPLQETQYF. CDR3 sequence (DNA): TGTGCCAGTATCAAGGGCCCTTTGCAAGAGACCCAGTACTTC.

The rearrangement joins TRBV18 to TRBJ2-5; possible D gene TRBD1, 6 bases. The CDR3 length is 15 residues. The V end was cut by 2 bases, the J end by 1 base, with 11 bases between. Germline V gives CDR1 KGHSH, CDR2 LQKENI. CDR3 bases: TGTGCCAGCTCACCATCAATACAGGGCCAAGAGACCCAGTACTTC. Its protein is CASSPSIQGQETQYF.

This clonotype was picked up a small number of times. This chain joins TRBV2 and TRBJ1-6; 8 bases match TRBD1. Trimming took 6 bases from V and 3 from J; bases not matched to a gene: 7. CDR1 is SNHLY and CDR2 is FYNNEI in the germline V gene. CDR3 size: 16 residues. The DNA for the CDR3 is TGTGCCAGCAGAGCAGGGGGCGCAAGCTATAATTCACCCCTCCACTTT. It specifies CASRAGGASYNSPLHF.

J is TRBJ1-2 and V is TRBV14; D is ambiguous. CDR1 SGHDN and CDR2 FVKESK come from the germline V gene. V gave up 0 bases and J gave up 2 bases, with 4 bases separating them. This CDR3 region has 13 residues. The CDR3 region is CASSQDGNYGYTF. The CDR3 DNA sequence: TGTGCCAGCAGCCAAGATGGAAACTATGGCTACACCTTC.

This chain links TRBV29-1 with TRBJ1-5; D not resolved. The CDR3 has 13 residues. V was pared by 5 bases and J by 3 bases, with 11 bases between. CDR1 is SQVTM and CDR2 is ANQGSEA in the germline V gene. CDR3 sequence (DNA): TGCAGCGTTCGAACAGCAGTCAATCAGCCCCAGCATTTT. This codes for CSVRTAVNQPQHF.

Comments on this clonotype: A much larger clonotype is one base distant, so this may be a read error. This chain connects TRBV6-5 to TRBJ2-1; 7 bases fit TRBD2. Looked up from germline, CDR1 is MNHEY and CDR2 is SVGAGI. The CDR3 contains 16 residues. The CDR3 DNA follows: TGTGCCAGCAGGTCGACTAGCCCGAACCAAGGCAATGAGCGGTTCTTC. Protein product: CASRSTSPNQGNERFF.

This clonotype was counted only a few times. A clone one base away is much larger, so this may be a read error. This sequence joins TRBV7-2 and TRBJ2-1; maybe TRBD1 (6 bases). The J call may be wrong; the DNA end is better matched by TRBJ2-7. The germline CDR1 and CDR2 sequences are SGHTA and FQGNSA. This CDR3 has 16 amino acids. For the CDR3, the DNA is TGTGCCAGCAGCTTAGAGGTGGGGGCATCCTACAATGAGCAGTACTTC. This codes for CASSLEVGASYNEQYF.

This chain connects TRBV6-2 or TRBV6-3 to TRBJ1-2, with 7 nucleotides matching TRBD1. The CDR3 has 16 amino acids. Germline V gene lookup returns CDR1 MNHEY and CDR2 SVGEGT. V lost 6 bases, J lost 1 base, and 11 bases stayed unmatched. The CDR3: CASRTDRRPLNYGYTF. The CDR3 DNA reads TGTGCCAGCAGGACGGACAGGAGGCCCCTTAACTATGGCTACACCTTC.

CDR3 sequence reads: CASSSSTGEMVAGETQYF. In DNA form, the CDR3 reads TGTGCCAGCAGCTCGTCGACCGGGGAGATGGTTGCAGGGGAGACCCAGTACTTC. The rearrangement joins TRBV7-6 to TRBJ2-5, with D perhaps being TRBD1 or TRBD2 (5 bases each). Germline CDR1 reads SGHVS; CDR2 reads FNYEAQ. Trimming took off 4 bases at V and 5 bases at J, with 26 bases between the two ends. The CDR3 totals 18 residues.

The chain combines TRBV29-1 with TRBJ2-7; 9 bases map to TRBD1. Germline V gene sequence: CDR1 SQVTM, CDR2 ANQGSEA. The V and J ends lost 6 bases and 0 bases, in that order; junction bases with no gene match: 6. This CDR3 spans 14 amino acids. The CDR3 nucleotides read TGCAGCGTCTGCCGGGACAGGGCCTCCTACGAGCAGTACTTC. It codes for CSVCRDRASYEQYF.

This clonotype was seen a single time. This chain connects TRBV29-1 to TRBJ1-1; no clear D. This CDR3 spans 15 amino acids. V dropped 0 bases and J dropped 1 base, with 12 bases sitting between them. Per germline, CDR1 SQVTM and CDR2 ANQGSEA. CDR3 region: CSVEDGTKRNTEAFF. DNA for the CDR3: TGCAGCGTTGAAGACGGAACAAAACGGAACACTGAAGCTTTCTTT.

About this clonotype itself: This may be a read error, as it is one base from a much larger clone. For the CDR3, the DNA is TGTGCCAGCAACCCGGGACGGCGGGAGACCCAGTTCTTC. This sequence encodes CASNPGRRETQFF. The chain uses TRBV28 and TRBJ2-1, with 7 bases fitting TRBD2. The CDR3 totals 13 residues. J lost 13 bases, V lost 7 bases, and 13 bases had no gene match. The germline CDR1 and CDR2 sequences are MDHEN and SYDVKM.

This chain joins TRBV12-3 or TRBV12-4 and TRBJ2-6; TRBD1 might be the D (6 bases). The CDR3 length is 17 residues. V gave up 0 bases and J gave up 2 bases, with 11 bases separating them. The CDR3 here is CASSLAGYRAGANVLTF. The CDR3 DNA reads TGTGCCAGCAGTTTAGCGGGATACAGGGCTGGGGCCAACGTCCTGACTTTC.

The rearrangement joins TRBV6-1 to TRBJ1-5; no clear D gene. In germline, CDR1 is MNHNS, CDR2 SASEGT. V was cut by 6 bases and J by 6 bases, with 12 bases left in between. The CDR3 runs to 13 residues. The CDR3 here is CASRGSKGQPQHF. The DNA for the CDR3 is TGTGCCAGCAGAGGATCGAAAGGTCAGCCCCAGCATTTT.

The rearrangement links TRBV20-1 to TRBJ2-7, with 10 positions matching TRBD1. Germline V gives CDR1 DFQATT, CDR2 SNEGSKA (reference sequence). This CDR3 has 15 residues. V lost 4 bases, J lost 5 bases, and 11 bases stayed unmatched. CDR3 sequence reads: CSATMTGGAEDEQYF. The CDR3 DNA sequence: TGCAGTGCTACCATGACAGGGGGCGCAGAAGACGAGCAGTACTTC.

This clonotype was counted once. This chain joins TRBV4-2 and TRBJ1-2; perhaps TRBD1 as D (6 bases). The CDR3 is 14 amino acids. CDR1 is LGHNA, CDR2 YNFKEQ, per germline. Trimming removed 7 bases at V and 6 bases at J, with 18 bases between. The CDR3 bases are TGTGCCAGCACCTTACCCGGACAGCTTGATGGCTACACCTTC. Amino acids: CASTLPGQLDGYTF.

This clonotype was recorded a few times. V gene TRBV7-2 combines with J gene TRBJ2-4; TRBD1 matches at 7 bases. Germline loops: CDR1 SGHTA, CDR2 FQGNSA. The CDR3 covers 15 residues. V was clipped by 2 bases and J by 8 bases; unmatched bases: 9. The CDR3 DNA reads TGTGCCAGCAGCTTATTTGGGGCAGGGGGTGACATTCAGTACTTC. This gives the protein CASSLFGAGGDIQYF.

This clonotype was seen a few times. The J gene is TRBJ1-4, the V gene TRBV14, with 8 bases identical to TRBD1. There are 15 residues in the CDR3. Germline CDR1 SGHDN, CDR2 FVKESK. The junction had 4 bases not matched to a gene; V was cut back by 2 bases and J by 5 bases. CDR3 in amino acids: CASSQRHRGNEKLFF. CDR3 coding DNA: TGTGCCAGCAGCCAAAGACACAGGGGGAATGAAAAACTGTTTTTT.

The V gene is TRBV11-2, the J gene TRBJ2-3; 9 bases are shared with TRBD1. V lost 6 bases and J lost 4; bases outside the gene matches: 8. Germline CDR1 and CDR2: SGHAT and FQNNGV. This CDR3 has 15 amino acids. The CDR3 here is CASRSQGALADTQYF. DNA for the CDR3: TGTGCCAGCAGATCACAGGGGGCGCTGGCAGATACGCAGTATTTT.

This clonotype has a handful of counts. This sequence joins TRBV20-1 and TRBJ2-5; 11 bases fit TRBD2. Germline V CDR1 and CDR2: DFQATT, SNEGSKA (reference sequence). The V gene end was trimmed by 6 bases and the J gene end by 1 base; junction bases not matched to a gene: 13. This CDR3 has 17 amino acids. As DNA, the CDR3 is TGCAGTGCAGAGCCCTCGACTAGCGGGATAAGCCAAGAGACCCAGTACTTC. Its protein is CSAEPSTSGISQETQYF.

This chain links TRBV20-1 with TRBJ1-2; TRBD1 agrees at 10 bases. Trimming cost V 6 bases and J 6 bases; bases outside gene matches: 7. Germline loops: CDR1 DFQATT, CDR2 SNEGSKA (reference sequence). The CDR3 length is 13 residues. CDR3: CSAFDRGRNGYTF. Written as DNA, the CDR3 is TGCAGTGCCTTCGACAGGGGGCGGAATGGCTACACCTTC.

About this clonotype itself: With a much larger clone just one base away, this may be a read error. The rearrangement joins TRBV20-1 to TRBJ1-1; 7 nucleotides line up with TRBD1. This CDR3 is built from 16 residues. V trimming: 2 bases; J trimming: 9 bases; junction bases outside the gene matches: 18. Germline CDR1 reads DFQATT; CDR2 reads SNEGSKA (reference sequence). The CDR3 DNA sequence: TGCAGTGCTAGAATGAGGGGGCGCAACGCCGACGGAAAAGCTTTCTTT. Its translation: CSARMRGRNADGKAFF.

CDR3 DNA sequence: TGTGCCAGCAGCTTAAAAGCGGGAGGGCGCAATGAGCAGTTCTTC. Translation gives CASSLKAGGRNEQFF. The chain recombines TRBV7-2 with TRBJ2-1; 10 bases fit TRBD2. J gave up 6 bases and V 2 bases, and 4 bases lay outside the gene matches. The CDR3 consists of 15 residues. CDR1 and CDR2 from the germline V gene are SGHTA and FQGNSA.

This clonotype has more than one count but fewer than ten. The J gene is TRBJ2-3, the V gene TRBV4-2; possibly TRBD1 for D (6 bases). CDR1 is LGHNA, CDR2 YNFKEQ, per germline. CDR3 size: 17 residues. V was shortened by 0 bases and J by 0 bases, with 13 bases between the two germline ends. CDR3 sequence: CASSQDPSGDSTDTQYF. The CDR3 DNA follows: TGTGCCAGCAGCCAAGATCCCTCAGGGGATAGCACAGATACGCAGTATTTT.